One and the same sample provided the 21 T cell receptor beta chains below, sequenced in a study of a mutant IDH1 vaccine in newly diagnosed glioma. Only in-frame clones appear in the TCRdb table, and some are missing; sequencing was by immunoSEQ multiplex PCR. Of tens of thousands of clones in the sample, over 65% were seen once. The sample's time point: week 35, safety follow-up. One vaccine dose held 300 ug of mutant IDH1 20-mer peptide and came with topical imiquimod. These receptors are not linked to any known antigen. This specimen consisted of PBMCs, obtained from a glioma patient whose treatment included an IDH1 peptide vaccine. These receptors were taken from a woman in her 40s with glioma.

The chain joins TRBV14 to TRBJ1-3; no definite D call. Per germline, CDR1 SGHDN and CDR2 FVKESK. The CDR3 is 13 amino acids. V was cut by 2 bases and J by 4 bases, with 6 bases left in between. Written as DNA, the CDR3 is TGTGCCAGCAGCCAACGTTCGGGAAACACCATATATTTT. Translated: CASSQRSGNTIYF.

This sequence joins TRBV11-2 and TRBJ2-3; 13 nucleotides agree with TRBD2. Germline values: CDR1 SGHAT, CDR2 FQNNGV. After removal of 5 bases from V and 0 bases from J, the junction contained 8 bases not matched to a gene. The CDR3 runs 18 residues. The CDR3 DNA reads as TGTGCCAGCAGCCGACTAGCGGGGGGCTTGACAAGCACAGATACGCAGTATTTT. This encodes CASSRLAGGLTSTDTQYF.

The CDR3 nucleotides are TGTGCCAGCAGCTTAATCCGGGCAGGTCAGGATGGCTACACCTTC. Protein sequence: CASSLIRAGQDGYTF. This sequence joins TRBV7-9 and TRBJ1-2; no definite D call. The CDR3 consists of 15 residues. Germline values: CDR1 SEHNR, CDR2 FQNEAQ (reference sequence). V lost 2 bases and J 6 bases, leaving 16 bases between the germline ends.

This clone appeared a few times. The chain combines TRBV4-3 with TRBJ1-2; D gene uncertain. From germline, CDR1 is LGHNA and CDR2 YSLEER. The length of the CDR3 is 14 residues. The germline V and J ends were trimmed by 1 base and 7 bases, with 13 bases remaining between them. The CDR3 region is CASSQGRGSVGYTF. CDR3 DNA sequence: TGCGCCAGCAGCCAAGGCAGAGGGTCGGTTGGCTACACCTTC.

This clone was seen once. This sequence joins TRBV27 and TRBJ2-6; 8 positions agree with TRBD2. The length of the CDR3 is 18 residues. Trimming took 5 bases from V and 0 from J; bases not matched to a gene: 9. From germline, CDR1 is MNHEY and CDR2 SMNVEV (reference sequence). This chain's CDR3 is CASSLYGGGISGANVLTF. The CDR3 nucleotides read TGTGCCAGCAGTCTCTACGGGGGGGGAATCTCTGGGGCCAACGTCCTGACTTTC.

V gene TRBV19 combines with J gene TRBJ1-2, with TRBD1 matching over 7 bases. CDR1 and CDR2 from the germline V gene are LNHDA and SQIVND (reference sequence). This CDR3 spans 13 amino acids. Trimming cost V 5 bases and J 6 bases; bases outside gene matches: 6. The CDR3 DNA reads as TGTGCCAGTAGTGTACCACAGGGGAATGGCTACACCTTC. This encodes CASSVPQGNGYTF.

This chain joins TRBV19 and TRBJ2-7; 8 bases fit TRBD1. Germline trimming cut 10 bases from V and 2 bases from J; bases unmatched to any gene: 4. Germline V gene data show CDR1 as LNHDA and CDR2 as SQIVND (reference sequence). This CDR3 contains 12 residues. The CDR3 DNA follows: TGTGCCACCCGGGACAGGACCTACGAGCAGTACTTC. Residues: CATRDRTYEQYF.

This chain joins TRBV6-5 and TRBJ1-1; the match to TRBD1 covers 8 bases. The CDR3 is 14 amino acids. V lost 2 bases and J lost 4; bases outside the gene matches: 3. Germline-derived CDR1 and CDR2 are MNHEY and SVGAGI. The CDR3 here is CASSYGTGITEAFF. The CDR3 bases are TGTGCCAGCAGTTACGGGACAGGCATCACTGAAGCTTTCTTT.

The rearrangement uses TRBV6-6 and TRBJ2-1; TRBD2 agrees at 10 bases. Germline V gives CDR1 MNHNY, CDR2 SVGAGI (reference sequence). The V and J ends lost 5 bases and 4 bases, in that order; junction bases with no gene match: 8. This CDR3 is 16 amino acids long. Here the CDR3 DNA reads TGTGCCAGCAGTGGCCTAGCGGGGGTAGGATACAATGAGCAGTTCTTC. This encodes CASSGLAGVGYNEQFF.

The chain recombines TRBV10-3 with TRBJ1-2, with a tentative D call TRBD1 (6 bases). V dropped 0 bases and J dropped 2 bases, with 10 bases sitting between them. Germline V gene lookup returns CDR1 ENHRY and CDR2 SYGVKD. The CDR3 length is 15 residues. CDR3 protein: CAISESGGGNYGYTF. For the CDR3, the DNA is TGTGCCATCAGTGAGTCTGGGGGGGGCAACTATGGCTACACCTTC.

The rearrangement joins TRBV2 to TRBJ2-5; no reliable D call. Germline CDR1 is SNHLY and CDR2 is FYNNEI. Trimming pared 8 bases from V and 5 bases from J, leaving 18 bases between. The CDR3 is 14 amino acids. CDR3 region: CASGPSSRLETQYF. The CDR3 region has the DNA TGTGCCAGCGGACCCTCTTCCAGACTGGAGACCCAGTACTTC.

This clone turned up a few times. V is TRBV2 and J is TRBJ2-2, with no clear D. CDR1 and CDR2 from the germline V gene are SNHLY and FYNNEI. Trimming removed 10 bases from V and 5 bases from J, with 11 bases in between. This CDR3 comprises 12 residues. The CDR3 is CATSPETGELFF. CDR3 DNA: TGTGCCACCTCCCCTGAAACCGGGGAGCTGTTTTTT.

The chain recombines TRBV4-2 with TRBJ1-2, with a weak D call TRBD1 (6 bases). Deletions cut 4 bases from V and 4 bases from J, with 13 bases between. The CDR3 is 14 amino acids. Germline V gene sequence: CDR1 LGHNA, CDR2 YNFKEQ. The CDR3 is CASSPLGAGYGYTF. The CDR3 region has the DNA TGTGCCAGCAGCCCGTTGGGGGCGGGCTATGGCTACACCTTC.

This chain connects TRBV6-1 to TRBJ1-2; a weak D match, TRBD1 (6 bases). The germline V and J ends were trimmed by 5 bases and 4 bases, with 14 bases remaining between them. The CDR3 totals 14 residues. The germline gives CDR1 MNHNS, CDR2 SASEGT. The CDR3 DNA reads as TGTGCCAGCAGTACAACCACAGGGACCTATGGCTACACCTTC. Amino acids: CASSTTTGTYGYTF.

The rearrangement joins TRBV5-4 to TRBJ1-1; D possibly corresponds to TRBD1 (5 bases). Germline V gene sequence: CDR1 SGHNT, CDR2 YYREEE (reference sequence). The V gene lost 2 bases and the J gene lost 6 bases, with 17 bases spanning the gap. The CDR3 has 15 amino acids. The CDR3: CASSFPGTPGAEAFF. DNA of the CDR3: TGTGCCAGCAGCTTCCCCGGGACGCCGGGAGCTGAAGCTTTCTTT.

This clone was counted a few times. CDR3 DNA sequence: TGCAGCGGATCCAGGGGGTTGAACACTGAAGCTTTCTTT. This gives the protein CSGSRGLNTEAFF. This chain links TRBV29-1 with TRBJ1-1, with TRBD1 identical over 7 bases. The germline gives CDR1 SQVTM, CDR2 ANQGSEA. V lost 7 bases, J lost 0 bases, and 5 bases stayed unmatched. CDR3 length: 13 residues. Using reference TRBV29-1 and TRBJ1-1 for the parts outside the CDR3, the full variable domain is SAVISQKPSRDICQRGTSLTIQCQVDSQVTMMFWYRQQPGQSLTLIATANQGSEATYESGFVIDKFPISRPNLTFSTLTVSNMSPEDSSIYLCSGSRGLNTEAFFGQGTRLTVV.

In this sample, this clone turned up a few times. The rearrangement links TRBV19 to TRBJ1-1; tentatively, D is TRBD1 (6 bases). From germline, CDR1 is LNHDA and CDR2 SQIVND (reference sequence). Trimming pared 3 bases from V and 2 bases from J, leaving 16 bases between. The CDR3 totals 16 residues. The CDR3 is CASSIRGGGSNTEAFF. The DNA for the CDR3 is TGTGCCAGTAGTATCCGTGGAGGGGGGTCCAACACTGAAGCTTTCTTT.

The J gene is TRBJ1-4, the V gene TRBV7-9; TRBD1 agrees at 9 bases. The trim removed 4 bases at V and 6 bases at J, leaving 9 bases unmatched. The CDR3 consists of 16 residues. Germline V CDR1 and CDR2: SEHNR, FQNEAQ (reference sequence). CDR3 in amino acids: CASSSGTGSLHEKLFF. CDR3 nucleotides: TGTGCCAGCAGCTCAGGGACAGGGAGTTTACATGAAAAACTGTTTTTT.

The chain employs TRBV7-2 and TRBJ1-5; D not certain. Germline V gives CDR1 SGHTA, CDR2 FQGNSA. V lost 5 bases to trimming and J lost 2 bases, with 10 bases between them. This CDR3 contains 14 residues. The CDR3 DNA sequence: TGTGCCAGCAGCCCCTCGGGTCGCAATCAGCCCCAGCATTTT. It encodes CASSPSGRNQPQHF.

The gene calls are TRBV6-5 and TRBJ2-3; TRBD2 might be the D (6 bases). CDR3 size: 16 residues. Deletions cut 2 bases from V and 1 base from J, with 13 bases between. CDR1 is MNHEY, CDR2 SVGAGI, per germline. The CDR3, as DNA: TGTGCCAGCAGTTACGGTTCCGGGGGTGGCACAGATACGCAGTATTTT. This sequence encodes CASSYGSGGGTDTQYF.

The chain recombines TRBV30 with TRBJ2-2, with D perhaps matching TRBD2 (7 bases). Trimming stripped 5 bases from V and 6 bases from J, with 19 bases between. The CDR3 contains 15 residues. CDR1 GTSNPN and CDR2 SVGIG come from the germline V gene (reference sequence). This CDR3 is CAWPDPRGGPGELFF. The CDR3 nucleotides are TGTGCCTGGCCCGACCCGAGGGGGGGCCCCGGGGAGCTGTTTTTT.